This T cell receptor (beta chain) was recorded in a study of blood T cell repertoires in COVID-19. On the study more broadly: Samples representing acute and convalescent COVID-19 were sourced from the United States, Italy and Spain. In each case, the material was cDNA or gDNA derived from T cells, B-cell-depleted T cells, or PBMCs.

Trimming left V 2 bases short and J 6 bases short, with 15 bases between. From germline, CDR1 is SGHNT and CDR2 YYREEE (reference sequence). CDR3 length: 15 amino acids. Per the original methods: Reference gene primer amplification gave nucleated cell count estimates. Method: immunoSEQ multiplex PCR; TCRdb's copy keeps in-frame clones and lacks some. V, J and clone size were drawn from that table, and D and trimming were deduced from the DNA. The sample contains roughly 5,000 clones, roughly 89% of which appear only once. The specimen was peripheral blood. This TCR was sampled from a human donor in a cohort sampled during active COVID-19. The gene calls are TRBV5-4 and TRBJ2-1, with a weak D call TRBD2 (6 bases). The DNA for the CDR3 is TGTGCCAGCAGCTTTAGACGAGCGGGCGTCAATGAGCAGTTCTTC. The encoded protein is CASSFRRAGVNEQFF.